The source of this T cell receptor (beta chain) is a study of monozygotic twins with inflammatory bowel disease. The study, taken as a whole, reports: It was in IBD patients that TCRbeta diversity (inverse Simpson) was lower than in healthy co-twins.

Phlebotomy per donor yielded a single 2.5 ml blood sample. RNA in its total form was extracted from whole blood, and T cells were not sorted. TCRdb reanalyzed the 5' RACE reads and collapses them to one entry per CDR3 protein, without DNA. This listing includes 350,000 to 400,000 distinct CDR3 sequences. Comment on this clonotype: Its antigen is as yet unknown.

The germline V gene encodes CDR1 PRHDT and CDR2 FYEKMQ (reference sequence). The CDR3 has 14 residues. Material for sequencing was blood. The genes are TRBV13 and TRBJ2-7; without DNA, the TCRdb call of TRBD1 cannot be checked. This clonotype was obtained from a human donor with ulcerative colitis or Crohn's disease, or a healthy co-twin of an affected twin (not recorded which). CDR3 loop: CASSPEDRGYEQYF.